This T cell receptor beta chain is from a study of regulatory T cells in long-lasting Graves disease. Many counts were recorded for this clonotype. This CDR3 is built from 11 residues. From germline, CDR1 is SGHAT and CDR2 FQNNGV. Trimming stripped 5 bases from V and 10 bases from J, with 11 bases between. Researchers made TCR beta libraries by using iRepertoire HTBI primers and running Arm-PCR on CDR3 regions. MiXCR was run by TCRdb on the multiplex PCR reads, yielding one entry per CDR3 protein. The sample carries 700,000 or so distinct CDR3 sequences, approximately 29% recorded once. Time point meaning: persistent/refractory GD, antithyroid drugs over 5 years with positive TRAb. From PBMCs, RNA was extracted and then used to make the TCR library.

The clonotype originates from a female donor with Graves disease. Source: peripheral blood mononuclear cells (PBMCs), taken when the disease was refractory, from a patient treated with antithyroid drugs. The chain joins TRBV11-2 to TRBJ1-1; no reliable D call. CDR3 loop: CASSPGIGAFF. The DNA of the CDR3 is TGTGCCAGCAGCCCTGGGATCGGAGCTTTCTTT. Drawing the rest from reference TRBV11-2 and TRBJ1-1, the complete variable domain is EAGVAQSPRYKIIEKRQSVAFWCNPISGHATLYWYQQILGQGPKLLIQFQNNGVVDDSQLPKDRFSAERLKGVDSTLKIQPAKLEDSAVYLCASSPGIGAFFGQGTRLTVV.